Presented here are 3 T cell receptor beta chains from one specimen sequenced in a study of blood T cell repertoires in COVID-19. The repertoire was sequenced with immunoSEQ multiplex PCR; TCRdb's copy has only in-frame clones and lacks some. The sample has approximately 150,000 clones, 84% seen once. Sequencing input: peripheral blood. The receptor set was obtained from a woman older than 75 with COVID-19, enrolled during active disease.

The V and J genes are TRBV25-1 and TRBJ1-4; unclear D gene. CDR3 length: 15 residues. Trimming took 1 base from V and 5 from J, leaving 11 bases between them. Germline CDR1 reads MGHDK; CDR2 reads SYGVNS. In DNA form, the CDR3 reads TGTGCCAGCAGTGAATCGGGGTACCGAAATGAAAAACTGTTTTTT. Translation: CASSESGYRNEKLFF.

The chain uses TRBV28 and TRBJ1-5, with 8 bases fitting TRBD1. Germline V lookup: CDR1 MDHEN, CDR2 SYDVKM. This CDR3 spans 14 amino acids. After removal of 6 bases from V and 2 bases from J, the junction contained 3 bases not matched to a gene. DNA for the CDR3: TGTGCCAGCAGCCTGACAGGGGGCAATCAGCCCCAGCATTTT. Protein product: CASSLTGGNQPQHF.

This chain joins TRBV28 and TRBJ2-4; 7 bases agree with TRBD1. The CDR3 extends over 15 amino acids. V was pared by 10 bases and J by 3 bases, with 12 bases of the junction left unmatched. Per germline, CDR1 MDHEN and CDR2 SYDVKM. CDR3 loop: CATLGAGGDKNIQYF. The CDR3 DNA reads TGTGCCACCTTGGGGGCAGGGGGAGACAAAAACATTCAGTACTTC. Using reference TRBV28 and TRBJ2-4 for the parts outside the CDR3, the full variable domain is DVKVTQSSRYLVKRTGEKVFLECVQDMDHENMFWYRQDPGLGLRLIYFSYDVKMKEKGDIPEGYSVSREKKERFSLILESASTNQTSMYLCATLGAGGDKNIQYFGAGTRLSVL.